What follows describes a single T cell receptor (beta chain). The target antigen is unknown. TCRdb re-called the reads with MiXCR, one entry per CDR3 protein. Of roughly 800,000 distinct CDR3 sequences listed, 25% to 30% are singletons. The data derive from a study of T cell repertoires in cytomegalovirus infection. Study at large: Alongside well-studied HLA-B-restricted CMV epitopes, recently identified HLA-C-restricted CMV epitopes were also used. Indicated by public TCR beta signatures were CMV infection and matching HLA type.

This CDR3 has 15 residues. V dropped 8 bases and J dropped 5; count of bases not matched to a gene: 17. Germline V gene data show CDR1 as DFQATT and CDR2 as SNEGSKA (reference sequence). The chain carries TRBV20-1 and TRBJ1-1, with 7 positions matching TRBD1. The receptor was isolated from a human donor in good health (CMV status not recorded). Some clones in this sample may be carry-over from other donors' samples. The sample here was cultured CD8+ T cells from PBMCs, taken from culture after CMV antigen stimulation. CDR3 region: CSFRGPTGMATEAFF. CDR3 nucleotide sequence: TGCAGTTTCCGTGGACCGACAGGGATGGCGACTGAAGCTTTCTTT.